These T cell receptor beta chains were read from a single sample in a study of blood T cell repertoires in COVID-19. Repertoires were generated with immunoSEQ multiplex PCR, while TCRdb's copy carries only in-frame clones and drops some. The sample has about 100,000 clones, roughly 87% seen once. The sample consisted of peripheral blood. These receptors were taken from a man aged 25-45 years in a cohort sampled during active COVID-19. Each CDR3 is given with its conserved first and last residue. D genes are given only for firm matches. A clone size is listed for some rows: how often the clone was seen (once, few, many), or a class if it is expanded.

cdr3_nt,cdr3_aa,clone_size,v_call,d_call,j_call
TGTGCCAGCAGCCAGGACAGGGGGAACCACAATGAGCAGTTCTTC,CASSQDRGNHNEQFF,.,TRBV5-4,TRBD1,TRBJ2-1
TGTGCCAGCAGCGTCGAGACAGGGGGCTACTACGAGCAGTACTTC,CASSVETGGYYEQYF,once,TRBV11-1,TRBD1,TRBJ2-7
TGTGCCAGCAGTGCTCTGAATGAGCAGTTCTTC,CASSALNEQFF,.,TRBV2,.,TRBJ2-1
TGTGCCAGCAGTCGGACCGGGACAGGGCTCTACGAGCAGTACTTC,CASSRTGTGLYEQYF,.,TRBV28,TRBD1,TRBJ2-7
TGTGCCTGGAGTGTAGGGACTAGCGGGGGTACGCAGTATTTT,CAWSVGTSGGTQYF,.,TRBV30,TRBD2,TRBJ2-3
TGTGCCAGCAGTTTAGGGGGCCCAGCCTCCTATAATTCACCCCTCCACTTT,CASSLGGPASYNSPLHF,.,TRBV27,.,TRBJ1-6
TGTGCCAGCAGCGTAGGAGGAGCGGGGGGGTACAATGAGCAGTTCTTC,CASSVGGAGGYNEQFF,once,TRBV9,TRBD2,TRBJ2-1
TGTGCCAGCAGCGTCGGGTCAGGGGGCAAAAGCAATCAGCCCCAGCATTTT,CASSVGSGGKSNQPQHF,.,TRBV9,TRBD1,TRBJ1-5
TGCGCCAGCAGCCCCGAACCCTCGACAGGAAGGGGTGAAAAACTGTTTTTT,CASSPEPSTGRGEKLFF,once,TRBV4-1,.,TRBJ1-4
TGTGCCAGCAGTTACCAGACAGGGTGGAATGAAAAACTGTTTTTT,CASSYQTGWNEKLFF,.,TRBV6-5,TRBD1,TRBJ1-4